This T cell receptor beta chain appears in the sequencing data of a study of T cells after yellow fever vaccination. General observations from the study: Post-booster repertoires again held most primary-vaccination clones (about 96% CD4, 88% CD8). Contamination by abundant bulk-population clonotypes could be present in FACS-sorted repertoires. There was a small share of clonotypes that showed up in both the CD4 and CD8 compartments. The secondary response was weaker, and its peak arrived faster, on day 5 versus 15.

This clonotype was seen ten or more times. The antigen is unknown. The ends were cut back, 0 bases at V and 3 bases at J, with 14 bases in the middle. CDR1 is DFQATT, CDR2 SNEGSKA, per germline (reference sequence). This CDR3 is built from 15 residues. In TCRdb, the 5' RACE reads were re-called with MiXCR into one record per CDR3 protein. The sample lists 250,000 to 400,000 distinct CDR3 sequences; around 4.5% were seen once. Sequencing used PBMCs, obtained 15 days after the yellow fever booster vaccination. This clonotype was sampled from a man between 18 and 29 years old who received the YFV17D yellow fever vaccine. The V gene is TRBV20-1, the J gene TRBJ1-2; possible D gene TRBD1, 5 bases. For the CDR3, the DNA is TGCAGTGCTAGAGAGAGGAAGCGGGGGTACTATGGCTACACCTTC. Translation gives CSARERKRGYYGYTF.